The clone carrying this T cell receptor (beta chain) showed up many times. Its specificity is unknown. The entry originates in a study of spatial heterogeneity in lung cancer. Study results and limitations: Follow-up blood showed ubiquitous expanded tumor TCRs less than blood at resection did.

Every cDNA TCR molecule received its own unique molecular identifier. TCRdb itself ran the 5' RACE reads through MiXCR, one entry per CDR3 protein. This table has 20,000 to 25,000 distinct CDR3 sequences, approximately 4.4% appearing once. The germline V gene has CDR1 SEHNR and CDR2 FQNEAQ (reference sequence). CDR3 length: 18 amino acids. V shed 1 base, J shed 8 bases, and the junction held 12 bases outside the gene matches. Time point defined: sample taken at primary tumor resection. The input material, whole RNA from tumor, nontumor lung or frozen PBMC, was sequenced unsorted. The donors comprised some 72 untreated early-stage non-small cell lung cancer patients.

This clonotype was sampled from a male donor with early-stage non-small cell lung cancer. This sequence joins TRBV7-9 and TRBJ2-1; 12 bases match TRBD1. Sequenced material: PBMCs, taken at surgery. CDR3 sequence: CASSLVGTGGDRDHEQFF. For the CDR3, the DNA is TGTGCCAGCAGCTTAGTCGGGACAGGGGGCGATCGAGACCATGAGCAGTTCTTC.